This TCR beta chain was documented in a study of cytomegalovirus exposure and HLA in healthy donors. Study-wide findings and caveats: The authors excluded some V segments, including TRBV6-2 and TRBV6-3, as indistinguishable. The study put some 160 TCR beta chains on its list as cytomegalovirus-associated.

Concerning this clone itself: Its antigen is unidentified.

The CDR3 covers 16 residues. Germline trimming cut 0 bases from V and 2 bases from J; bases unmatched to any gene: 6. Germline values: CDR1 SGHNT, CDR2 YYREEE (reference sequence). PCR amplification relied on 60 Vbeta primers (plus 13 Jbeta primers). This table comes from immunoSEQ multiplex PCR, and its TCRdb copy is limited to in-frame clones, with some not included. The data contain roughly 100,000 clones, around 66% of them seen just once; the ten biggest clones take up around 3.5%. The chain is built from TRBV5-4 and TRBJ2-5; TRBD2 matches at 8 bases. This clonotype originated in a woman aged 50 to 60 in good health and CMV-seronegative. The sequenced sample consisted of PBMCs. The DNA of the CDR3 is TGTGCCAGCAGCTTGGGTCGGGGGGGCCAACAAGAGACCCAGTACTTC. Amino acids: CASSLGRGGQQETQYF.